A selection of T cell receptor beta chains follows, all from one sample in a study of blood T cell repertoires in COVID-19. Here immunoSEQ multiplex PCR was the method, and the copy in TCRdb shows in-frame clones only, minus some. The sample has approximately 45,000 clones, around 86% seen once. Sequencing used peripheral blood. The receptors originated from an elderly woman with acute or convalescent COVID-19. CDR3s leave out the opening cysteine and the closing phenylalanine or tryptophan.

TRBV6-5,TRBJ2-5,13,ASSPTGVRGETQY
TRBV29-1,TRBJ1-5,10,SVRDTGQPQH
TRBV7-2,TRBJ2-3,10,ASSLETGTQY
TRBV29-1,TRBJ1-1,10,SVGQGKTEAF
TRBV25-1,TRBJ1-3,14,ASSETGFTSGNTIY
TRBV11-2,TRBJ1-3,11,ASRQLIGNTIY
TRBV10-3,TRBJ2-1,13,AISEAGQGHNEQF
TRBV2,TRBJ2-7,14,ASSDGGLAGSYEQY
TRBV7-2,TRBJ1-2,14,ASSLSHLTGPNGYT
TRBV19,TRBJ1-2,11,ASTPVLNYGYT
TRBV7-9,TRBJ1-1,12,ASSRQVMNTEAF
TRBV27,TRBJ1-6,12,ASSFSQVKSPLH
TRBV7-2,TRBJ2-1,13,ASSFGGAGLNEQF
TRBV19,TRBJ1-1,13,ASSIRGQGVTEAF
TRBV6-5,TRBJ1-5,11,ASSSLGGQPQH
TRBV12-3/TRBV12-4,TRBJ2-7,10,ASSPGGREQY
TRBV11-2,TRBJ2-7,13,ASSLAAGQSYEQY
TRBV30,TRBJ1-3,12,AWSPGHSGNTIY
TRBV5-1,TRBJ1-4,13,ASSLSTGANEKLF
TRBV19,TRBJ1-1,12,ASNSTGANTEAF
TRBV7-9,TRBJ1-3,12,ASWGTGRGNTIY
TRBV5-4,TRBJ1-2,12,ASSTKGARYGYT
TRBV5-1,TRBJ2-6,13,ASSLVAGGANVLT
TRBV5-8,TRBJ1-2,12,ASSLELTGGGYT
TRBV3-1/TRBV3-2,TRBJ1-6,14,ASSRSQTANNSPLH
TRBV11-2,TRBJ2-7,11,ASSPSTGIEQY
TRBV7-9,TRBJ1-2,13,ASISGQGLRYGYT
TRBV4-1,TRBJ1-2,11,ASREMEGGGYT
TRBV27,TRBJ1-2,12,ASSLTGQYYGYT
TRBV30,TRBJ1-2,10,AWSGGAIGYT
TRBV29-1,TRBJ2-1,14,SAPVGGAEGYNEQF
TRBV7-8,TRBJ1-5,12,ASRRTGGGQPQH
TRBV9,TRBJ1-3,14,ASSVDGGLKENTIY
TRBV27,TRBJ2-1,14,ASSLPDRGLVDEQF
TRBV13,TRBJ2-2,15,ASSLGNGGHSTGELF
TRBV2,TRBJ1-4,12,ASSYRATNEKLF
TRBV7-9,TRBJ1-3,14,ASSPPPRLSGNTIY
TRBV5-1,TRBJ2-7,12,ASSGGTSLYEQY
TRBV19,TRBJ2-3,11,ASSLRGADTQY
TRBV5-5,TRBJ2-2,12,ASSPGQNTGELF
TRBV5-1,TRBJ2-7,15,ASSYLPGTGGSYEQY
TRBV4-1,TRBJ1-3,12,ASSHPGQGNTIY
TRBV19,TRBJ1-1,11,ASSRLMNTEAF